Listed below are T cell receptor beta chains from one sample, sequenced in a study of CD8 T cells in Susac syndrome. TCRdb called the immunoSEQ multiplex PCR reads again in MiXCR, with one record for every CDR3 protein. The sample consists of 150,000 or so distinct CDR3 sequences, about 96% of them appearing once. Specimen: CD4+ T cells from PBMCs. All receptors come from a human donor with Susac syndrome. The CDR3 runs from the conserved cysteine through the conserved F or W. D genes are given only for firm matches. Clone size is given for some rows only: seen once, a few or many times, or a class if the clone is expanded.

clone size	J gene	D gene	V gene	CDR3 protein	CDR3 DNA
-	TRBJ2-7	-	TRBV3-1	CASSQRWDDSYEQYF	TGTGCCAGCAGCCAAAGGTGGGACGACTCCTACGAGCAGTACTTC
-	TRBJ2-5	-	TRBV11-2	CASSNWETQYF	TGTGCCAGCAGTAACTGGGAGACCCAGTACTTC
once	TRBJ1-2	-	TRBV5-6	CASRIRATSSYGYTF	TGTGCCAGCAGGATCCGGGCTACAAGTAGCTATGGCTACACCTTC
-	TRBJ1-1	-	TRBV12-3/TRBV12-4	CASREQVGFTEAFF	TGTGCCAGCAGGGAACAGGTCGGGTTCACTGAAGCTTTCTTT
-	TRBJ1-1	-	TRBV4-3	CASSQEGATEAFF	TGCGCCAGCAGCCAAGAGGGAGCCACTGAAGCTTTCTTT
-	TRBJ1-6	-	TRBV6-5	CASRGTGNSPLHF	TGTGCCAGCAGGGGTACAGGGAATTCACCCCTCCACTTT
-	TRBJ1-2	-	TRBV6-5	CASSYSGEGVGYGYTF	TGTGCCAGCAGTTACTCGGGGGAGGGAGTCGGGTATGGCTACACCTTC
-	TRBJ2-3	-	TRBV11-2	CASSITDTQYF	TGTGCCAGCAGCATCACAGATACGCAGTATTTT
-	TRBJ2-7	TRBD2	TRBV6-6	CASSYTTSGSYEQYF	TGTGCCAGCAGTTACACGACTAGCGGGTCCTACGAGCAGTACTTC
-	TRBJ2-7	-	TRBV30	CAWNSAGPGREQYF	TGTGCCTGGAACTCGGCGGGACCCGGCCGCGAGCAGTACTTC
-	TRBJ1-1	-	TRBV4-3	CASSQVYRANTEAFF	TGCGCCAGCAGCCAAGTGTACAGGGCGAACACTGAAGCTTTCTTT
-	TRBJ1-5	-	TRBV4-3	CASSQEIQQYQPQHF	TGCGCCAGCAGCCAAGAGATACAGCAATATCAGCCCCAGCATTTT
-	TRBJ2-3	-	TRBV7-9	CASSSGVVDTQYF	TGTGCCAGCAGCTCAGGAGTAGTAGATACGCAGTATTTT
once	TRBJ1-5	-	TRBV27	CASSLSIRGDSQHF	TGTGCCAGCAGTTTATCGATTCGAGGTGATTCCCAGCATTTT
-	TRBJ2-1	-	TRBV24-1	CATSDLPGDPGNEQFF	TGTGCCACCAGTGATTTGCCAGGGGACCCTGGGAATGAGCAGTTCTTC
-	TRBJ2-7	-	TRBV11-2	CASSLVGLPYEQYF	TGTGCCAGCAGCTTGGTCGGCCTGCCCTACGAGCAGTACTTC
few	TRBJ1-2	-	TRBV5-8	CASSLAGANYGYTF	TGTGCCAGCAGCTTGGCAGGGGCCAACTATGGCTACACCTTC